The 7 T cell receptor beta chains reported below all come from one sample, sequenced in a study of CD8 T cells in ankylosing spondylitis. TCRdb ran MiXCR on the 5' RACE reads and lists one entry per CDR3 protein. The sample lists about 140,000 distinct CDR3 sequences; roughly 8.3% were seen once. Input material: synovial fluid, either unsorted or a sorted T cell fraction (not recorded which). These receptors came from a male donor with ankylosing spondylitis.

Note on this clonotype: This clone may be a read error of a much larger clone one base away. This chain uses TRBV27 with TRBJ1-1; unclear D gene. V was pared by 1 base and J by 9 bases, with 15 bases between. The CDR3 sequence is 14 residues long. Germline CDR1 and CDR2: MNHEY and SMNVEV (reference sequence). The CDR3 coding sequence is TGTGCCAGCAGTTTATTAGAGTCGGGTCGTAAAGCTTTCTTT. The encoded protein is CASSLLESGRKAFF.

The table lists this clonotype with many counts. V is TRBV7-2 and J is TRBJ1-3, with D unresolved. CDR3 length: 16 amino acids. The germline CDR1 and CDR2 sequences are SGHTA and FQGNSA. The V gene lost 1 base and the J gene lost 0 bases, with 10 bases spanning the gap. In DNA form, the CDR3 reads TGTGCCAGCAGCTTAGTGAAGGCCAGCTCTGGAAACACCATATATTTT. Its translation: CASSLVKASSGNTIYF.

This clonotype was counted ten times or more. This chain links TRBV20-1 with TRBJ2-1, with 7 bases lining up with TRBD1. The CDR3 extends over 14 amino acids. Trimming removed 4 bases from V and 3 bases from J; junction bases left unmatched: 6. Germline assignment: CDR1 DFQATT and CDR2 SNEGSKA (reference sequence). The CDR3 loop reads CSAKDRVGYNEQFF. CDR3 DNA sequence: TGCAGTGCTAAAGACAGGGTTGGCTACAATGAGCAGTTCTTC.

Many counts were recorded for this clonotype. This sequence joins TRBV20-1 and TRBJ1-1; D is unclear. This CDR3 contains 11 residues. V was shortened by 4 bases and J by 7 bases, with 10 bases between the two germline ends. Germline CDR1 is DFQATT and CDR2 is SNEGSKA (reference sequence). The CDR3 protein is CSAISPFEAFF. In DNA, the CDR3 is TGCAGTGCTATATCTCCTTTTGAAGCTTTCTTT.

The genes are TRBV20-1 and TRBJ2-5; no definite D call. The CDR3 contains 14 residues. Trimming took 4 bases from V and 5 from J, leaving 17 bases between them. Germline V gives CDR1 DFQATT, CDR2 SNEGSKA (reference sequence). The CDR3 protein is CSAKRAIPVETQYF. The CDR3 DNA is TGCAGTGCTAAAAGAGCGATACCTGTGGAGACCCAGTACTTC.

The chain employs TRBV4-3 and TRBJ1-5; 7 positions match TRBD1. This CDR3 contains 15 residues. Germline V CDR1 and CDR2: LGHNA, YSLEER. The V segment lost 0 bases and the J segment 9 bases; nucleotides outside the gene matches: 8. The CDR3 sequence: CASSQDLTGELPQHF. The CDR3 DNA follows: TGCGCCAGCAGCCAAGATTTAACAGGGGAATTGCCCCAGCATTTT.

The DNA for the CDR3 is TGCAGTGCTACACCAGCTAATCAGCCCCAGCATTTT. Its translation is CSATPANQPQHF. This chain links TRBV20-1 with TRBJ1-5; no reliable D call. The CDR3 covers 12 residues. Deletions cut 4 bases from V and 4 bases from J, with 8 bases between. Germline V gene data show CDR1 as DFQATT and CDR2 as SNEGSKA (reference sequence).